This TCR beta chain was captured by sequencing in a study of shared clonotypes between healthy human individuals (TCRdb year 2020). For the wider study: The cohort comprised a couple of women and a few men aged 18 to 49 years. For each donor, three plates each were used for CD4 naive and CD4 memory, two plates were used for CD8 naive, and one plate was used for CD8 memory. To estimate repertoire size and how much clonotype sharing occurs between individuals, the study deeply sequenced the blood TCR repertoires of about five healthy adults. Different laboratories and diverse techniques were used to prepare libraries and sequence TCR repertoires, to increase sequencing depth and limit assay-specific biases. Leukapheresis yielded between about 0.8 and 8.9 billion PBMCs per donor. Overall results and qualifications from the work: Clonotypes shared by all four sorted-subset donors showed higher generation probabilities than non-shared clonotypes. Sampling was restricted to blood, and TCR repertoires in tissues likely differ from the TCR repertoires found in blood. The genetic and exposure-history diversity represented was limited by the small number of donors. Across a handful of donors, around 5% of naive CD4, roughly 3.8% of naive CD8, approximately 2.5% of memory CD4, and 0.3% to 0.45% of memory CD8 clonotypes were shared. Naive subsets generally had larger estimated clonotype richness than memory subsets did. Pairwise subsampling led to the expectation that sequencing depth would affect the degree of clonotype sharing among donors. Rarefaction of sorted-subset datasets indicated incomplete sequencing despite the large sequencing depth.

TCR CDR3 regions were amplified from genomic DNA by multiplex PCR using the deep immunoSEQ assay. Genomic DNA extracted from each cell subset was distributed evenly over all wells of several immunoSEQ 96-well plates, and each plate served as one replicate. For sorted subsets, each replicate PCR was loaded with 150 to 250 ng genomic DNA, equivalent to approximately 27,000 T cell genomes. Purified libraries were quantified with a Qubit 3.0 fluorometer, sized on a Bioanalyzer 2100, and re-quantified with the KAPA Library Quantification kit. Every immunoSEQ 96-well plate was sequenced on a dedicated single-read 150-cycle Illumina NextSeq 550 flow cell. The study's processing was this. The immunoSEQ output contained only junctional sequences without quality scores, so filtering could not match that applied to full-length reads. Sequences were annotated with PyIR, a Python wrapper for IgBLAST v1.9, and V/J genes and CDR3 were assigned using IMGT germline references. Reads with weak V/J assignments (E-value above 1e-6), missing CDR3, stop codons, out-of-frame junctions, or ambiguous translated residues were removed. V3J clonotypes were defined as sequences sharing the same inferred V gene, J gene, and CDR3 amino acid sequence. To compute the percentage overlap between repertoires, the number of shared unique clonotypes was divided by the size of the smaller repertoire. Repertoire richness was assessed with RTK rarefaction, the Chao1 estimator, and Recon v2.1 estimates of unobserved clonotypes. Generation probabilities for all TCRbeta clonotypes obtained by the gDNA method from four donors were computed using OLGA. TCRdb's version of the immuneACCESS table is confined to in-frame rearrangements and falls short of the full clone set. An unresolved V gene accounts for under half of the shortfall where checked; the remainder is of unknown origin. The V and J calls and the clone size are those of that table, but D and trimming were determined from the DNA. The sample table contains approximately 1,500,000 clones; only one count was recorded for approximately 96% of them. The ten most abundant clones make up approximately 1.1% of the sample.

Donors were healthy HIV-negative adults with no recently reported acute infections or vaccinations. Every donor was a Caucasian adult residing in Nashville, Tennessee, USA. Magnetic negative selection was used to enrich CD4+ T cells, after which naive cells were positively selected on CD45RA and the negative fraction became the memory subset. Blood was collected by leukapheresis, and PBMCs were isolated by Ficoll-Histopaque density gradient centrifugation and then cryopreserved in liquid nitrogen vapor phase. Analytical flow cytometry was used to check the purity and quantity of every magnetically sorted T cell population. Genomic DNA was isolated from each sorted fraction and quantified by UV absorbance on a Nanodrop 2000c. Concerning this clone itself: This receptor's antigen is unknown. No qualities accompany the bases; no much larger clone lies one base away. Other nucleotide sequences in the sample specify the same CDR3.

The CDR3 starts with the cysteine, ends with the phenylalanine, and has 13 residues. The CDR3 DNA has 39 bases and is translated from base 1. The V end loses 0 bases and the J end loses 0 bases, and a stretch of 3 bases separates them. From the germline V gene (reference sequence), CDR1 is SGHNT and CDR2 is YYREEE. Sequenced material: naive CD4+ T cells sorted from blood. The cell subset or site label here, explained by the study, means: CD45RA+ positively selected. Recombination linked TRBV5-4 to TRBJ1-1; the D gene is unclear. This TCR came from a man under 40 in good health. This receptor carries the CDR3 CASSLDLNTEAFF. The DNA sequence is TGTGCCAGCAGCTTGGACTTGAACACTGAAGCTTTCTTT. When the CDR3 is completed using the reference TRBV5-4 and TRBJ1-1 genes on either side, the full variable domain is ETGVTQSPTHLIKTRGQQVTLRCSSQSGHNTVSWYQQALGQGPQFIFQYYREEENGRGNFPPRFSGLQFPNYSSELNVNALELDDSALYLCASSLDLNTEAFFGQGTRLTVV.